These T cell receptor beta chains were read from a single sample in a study of T cell changes during pregnancy in multiple sclerosis. Assay used: immunoSEQ multiplex PCR; TCRdb lists only in-frame clones, some missing. In the table there are under 35,000 clones, 85% to 90% of which are singletons. The sample here was CD8+ T cells from peripheral blood mononuclear cells, taken before pregnancy. The receptors shown here come from a female donor with multiple sclerosis, enrolled in a pregnancy study. Both conserved end residues are part of each CDR3. D genes are given only for firm matches. Clone size is given for some rows only: seen once, a few or many times, or a class if the clone is expanded.

d_call	j_call	v_call	clone_size	cdr3_aa	cdr3_nt
TRBD1	TRBJ2-6	TRBV15	.	CATSRTGGSGANVLTF	TGTGCCACCAGCAGAACAGGGGGCTCTGGGGCCAACGTCCTGACTTTC
TRBD2	TRBJ2-5	TRBV7-8	.	CASSSALAGAGEETQYF	TGTGCCAGCAGCTCCGCACTAGCGGGGGCCGGGGAAGAGACCCAGTACTTC
.	TRBJ1-1	TRBV7-9	.	CASSLGPVNTEAFF	TGTGCCAGCAGCTTAGGCCCGGTGAACACTGAAGCTTTCTTT
.	TRBJ1-3	TRBV7-9	.	CASSLVRSSGNTIYF	TGTGCCAGCAGCTTAGTACGGAGCTCTGGAAACACCATATATTTT
.	TRBJ2-7	TRBV7-9	.	CASSEEYEQYF	TGTGCCAGCAGCGAAGAGTACGAGCAGTACTTC
.	TRBJ1-1	TRBV7-9	few	CASRSGHTEAFF	TGTGCCAGCAGATCTGGGCACACTGAAGCTTTCTTT
TRBD1	TRBJ1-5	TRBV5-8	.	CASSFWTGGSNQPQHF	TGTGCCAGCAGCTTTTGGACAGGTGGAAGCAATCAGCCCCAGCATTTT
.	TRBJ1-2	TRBV5-1	.	CASTPGGGDYTF	TGCGCCAGCACCCCCGGAGGGGGGGACTACACCTTC
TRBD1	TRBJ1-2	TRBV11-3	.	CASSHGTGFGYTF	TGTGCCAGCAGCCACGGGACAGGGTTCGGCTACACCTTC
.	TRBJ2-2	TRBV6-1	many	CASSELTGHTGELFF	TGTGCCAGCAGTGAACTGACAGGTCACACCGGGGAGCTGTTTTTT
.	TRBJ2-5	TRBV4-3	.	CASSQDYEETQYF	TGCGCCAGCAGCCAAGATTACGAGGAGACCCAGTACTTC
TRBD1	TRBJ1-2	TRBV5-5	.	CASSHTPTGAYYGYTF	TGTGCCAGCAGCCACACCCCGACAGGGGCGTACTATGGCTACACCTTC
.	TRBJ1-3	TRBV23-1	.	CASSQSSRASGNTIYF	TGCGCCAGCAGTCAATCTTCGAGAGCTTCTGGAAACACCATATATTTT
.	TRBJ1-5	TRBV6-4	few	CASSEAGGSNQPQHF	TGTGCCAGCAGTGAAGCGGGAGGTAGCAATCAGCCCCAGCATTTT
TRBD1	TRBJ2-7	TRBV6-5	.	CATGGVYSYEQYF	TGTGCGACAGGGGGCGTCTACAGCTACGAGCAGTACTTC
TRBD2	TRBJ2-5	TRBV4-2	.	CASSQDGSGGQETQYF	TGTGCCAGCAGCCAAGATGGTAGCGGGGGACAAGAGACCCAGTACTTC
TRBD2	TRBJ2-5	TRBV5-5	.	CASSLFSGGYQETQYF	TGTGCCAGCAGCTTGTTTAGCGGGGGATACCAAGAGACCCAGTACTTC
.	TRBJ2-7	TRBV7-9	.	CASSPVPGVAPSYEQYF	TGTGCCAGCAGCCCTGTTCCTGGAGTAGCGCCTTCCTACGAGCAGTACTTC
.	TRBJ1-1	TRBV2	.	CASAWSTEAFF	TGTGCCAGCGCGTGGAGCACTGAAGCTTTCTTT
.	TRBJ2-3	TRBV11-2	.	CASSFGAQTQYF	TGTGCCAGCAGCTTTGGGGCCCAAACGCAGTATTTT
TRBD2	TRBJ2-1	TRBV7-9	once	CASSFGAGDLYNEQFF	TGTGCCAGCAGCTTTGGAGCGGGGGACCTCTACAATGAGCAGTTCTTC
.	TRBJ1-1	TRBV6-1	few	CASSEGGSPTEAFF	TGTGCCAGCAGTGAAGGAGGGAGTCCCACTGAAGCTTTCTTT
TRBD1	TRBJ2-2	TRBV11-2	.	CASSLGYRGFTGELFF	TGTGCCAGCAGCTTAGGTTACAGGGGGTTTACCGGGGAGCTGTTTTTT
TRBD1	TRBJ2-7	TRBV28	.	CASIRTGAYEQYF	TGTGCCAGCATTCGGACAGGGGCCTACGAGCAGTACTTC
TRBD2	TRBJ2-7	TRBV19	.	CASSILLAGGPGNEQYF	TGTGCCAGTAGTATTCTTCTAGCGGGGGGGCCTGGCAACGAGCAGTACTTC
.	TRBJ1-2	TRBV6-5	once	CASSYTRQSRNYGYTF	TGTGCCAGCAGTTACACCCGACAGTCCCGGAACTATGGCTACACCTTC
.	TRBJ1-1	TRBV29-1	medium-sized	CSVVTVNTEAFF	TGCAGCGTTGTGACAGTGAACACTGAAGCTTTCTTT
TRBD2	TRBJ2-2	TRBV5-6	.	CASSLGLAGDTGELFF	TGTGCCAGCAGCTTGGGGCTAGCGGGGGACACCGGGGAGCTGTTTTTT
TRBD2	TRBJ2-3	TRBV4-2	.	CASSHGLAGVSSTDTQYF	TGTGCCAGCAGCCACGGACTAGCGGGGGTCTCTAGCACAGATACGCAGTATTTT
TRBD1	TRBJ1-4	TRBV4-3	.	CASSSTLDRGSEKLFF	TGCGCCAGCAGCTCAACCCTCGACAGGGGTAGTGAAAAACTGTTTTTT
TRBD1	TRBJ2-7	TRBV5-1	.	CASSYSRKGAPYEQYF	TGCGCCAGCAGTTATTCTCGTAAGGGGGCCCCCTACGAGCAGTACTTC
.	TRBJ2-1	TRBV7-9	.	CASSNWDTGLREQFF	TGTGCCAGCAGCAATTGGGACACTGGACTTCGGGAGCAGTTCTTC
.	TRBJ1-1	TRBV5-1	.	CASSQGVGTEAFF	TGCGCCAGCAGTCAAGGGGTGGGGACTGAAGCTTTCTTT
TRBD1	TRBJ1-6	TRBV7-2	.	CASSLGGGTGDWRDSPLHF	TGTGCCAGCAGCTTAGGGGGGGGGACAGGGGATTGGCGGGATTCACCCCTCCACTTT
TRBD2	TRBJ2-1	TRBV19	once	CASSIDGGGGAGYNEQFF	TGTGCCAGTAGTATAGACGGGGGCGGGGGGGCCGGGTACAATGAGCAGTTCTTC
TRBD1	TRBJ1-1	TRBV7-8	once	CASSLIQGAYVNTEAFF	TGTGCCAGCAGCTTAATACAGGGGGCTTACGTGAACACTGAAGCTTTCTTT
TRBD1	TRBJ2-7	TRBV27	.	CASSSFPGTGYEQYF	TGTGCCAGCAGTTCCTTTCCCGGGACAGGGTACGAGCAGTACTTC
.	TRBJ2-2	TRBV19	.	CASTDRGVTGELFF	TGTGCCAGTACCGATCGGGGAGTCACCGGGGAGCTGTTTTTT
.	TRBJ2-3	TRBV5-1	.	CASSLAGSTDTQYF	TGCGCCAGCAGCTTGGCGGGTAGCACAGATACGCAGTATTTT
TRBD2	TRBJ2-3	TRBV18	.	CASSGLARRLNTDTQYF	TGTGCCAGCTCAGGACTAGCGCGAAGGTTAAACACAGATACGCAGTATTTT
TRBD1	TRBJ1-3	TRBV4-3	.	CASSQEDVQGSGNTIYF	TGCGCCAGCAGCCAAGAGGACGTACAGGGGTCTGGAAACACCATATATTTT
.	TRBJ2-7	TRBV18	.	CASSFAGVSYEQYF	TGTGCCAGCTCGTTCGCAGGGGTCTCCTACGAGCAGTACTTC
TRBD2	TRBJ2-5	TRBV5-4	.	CASSLEAGGPQETQYF	TGTGCCAGCAGCTTGGAAGCGGGAGGGCCCCAAGAGACCCAGTACTTC
TRBD2	TRBJ2-2	TRBV4-3	few	CASSQELAGTGELFF	TGCGCCAGCAGCCAAGAACTAGCGGGGACCGGGGAGCTGTTTTTT
.	TRBJ2-7	TRBV19	.	CASSGDGPAEQYF	TGTGCCAGTAGTGGCGATGGGCCGGCCGAGCAGTACTTC
TRBD1	TRBJ2-3	TRBV5-8	.	CASSSQGVSTDTQYF	TGTGCCAGCAGCTCACAGGGGGTGTCGACAGATACGCAGTATTTT
.	TRBJ1-2	TRBV9	.	CASSVTQSANYGYTF	TGTGCCAGCAGCGTCACTCAATCTGCTAACTATGGCTACACCTTC
.	TRBJ1-4	TRBV4-3	.	CASSQRIGGDEKLFF	TGCGCCAGCAGCCAAAGGATAGGGGGGGATGAAAAACTGTTTTTT
TRBD2	TRBJ2-1	TRBV7-6	.	CASSLGSGGAVDEQFF	TGTGCCAGCAGCTTAGGGTCCGGGGGGGCGGTCGATGAGCAGTTCTTC
TRBD1	TRBJ2-7	TRBV5-4	.	CASSPTGQTYEQYF	TGTGCCAGCAGCCCCACGGGACAGACTTACGAGCAGTACTTC
.	TRBJ1-1	TRBV6-5	.	CASSPGREAFF	TGTGCCAGCAGCCCAGGGCGTGAAGCTTTCTTT
.	TRBJ2-7	TRBV10-3	.	CATQQGARRTHEQYF	TGTGCCACCCAGCAAGGGGCAAGAAGAACCCACGAGCAGTACTTC
TRBD1	TRBJ1-2	TRBV5-4	.	CASSLAPPTGIHYGYTF	TGTGCCAGCAGCTTGGCCCCACCGACAGGGATACACTATGGCTACACCTTC